Listed here are 6 T cell receptor beta chains from one sample, sequenced in a study of response to subunit inactivated influenza vaccine. Via MiXCR, TCRdb re-called the RT-PCR reads, giving one row per CDR3 protein. The repertoire holds more than 600,000 distinct CDR3 sequences, with less than 20% as singletons. Source: PBMCs from blood, taken 4 to 6 days after vaccination. Receptor source: a man aged 50 to 60 who received an inactivated influenza vaccine.

This clonotype came up a few times. The genes are TRBV12-3 or TRBV12-4 and TRBJ1-1; D call uncertain. Trimming removed 7 bases at V and 4 bases at J, with 16 bases between. The CDR3 has 14 residues. The CDR3 sequence: CASTFWGESTEAFF. DNA for the CDR3: TGTGCCAGCACATTCTGGGGAGAGAGCACTGAAGCTTTCTTT.

This chain joins TRBV12-3 or TRBV12-4 and TRBJ2-3, with 7 positions matching TRBD2. J was trimmed by 1 base and V by 3 bases; bases with no gene match: 7. The CDR3 sequence is 16 residues long. CDR3 in amino acids: CASSFGEGRGTDTQYF. CDR3 DNA: TGTGCCAGCAGTTTCGGTGAGGGGAGGGGCACAGATACGCAGTATTTT.

The V gene is TRBV4-1, the J gene TRBJ2-7, with 7 nucleotides matching TRBD1. Germline-derived CDR1 and CDR2 are MGHRA and YSYEKL. This CDR3 has 14 residues. J lost 1 base, V lost 1 base, and 1 base had no gene match. The CDR3: CASSQVGQSYEQYF. The CDR3, as DNA: TGCGCCAGCAGCCAAGTGGGACAGTCCTACGAGCAGTACTTC.

The rearrangement links TRBV12-3 or TRBV12-4 to TRBJ2-1, with D perhaps matching TRBD2 (6 bases). Deletions cut 1 base from V and 5 bases from J, with 9 bases between. This CDR3 spans 14 amino acids. CDR3 coding DNA: TGTGCCAGCAGTTTAGGGGGGGTGAACAATGAGCAGTTCTTC. Translating gives CASSLGGVNNEQFF.

The chain is built from TRBV3-1 and TRBJ2-3, with D unresolved. The CDR3 is 11 amino acids. V dropped 6 bases and J dropped 8 bases, with 9 bases sitting between them. Germline V gene lookup returns CDR1 LGHDT and CDR2 YNNKEL (reference sequence). Here the CDR3 DNA reads TGTGCCAGCAGTCATCGGGTTACGCAGTATTTT. It yields the protein CASSHRVTQYF.

There are a few counts of this clonotype. The rearrangement joins TRBV29-1 to TRBJ2-7; D could derive from TRBD1 or TRBD2 (5 bases each). The V end lost 6 bases, the J end lost 4 bases, and 16 bases lay between the germline ends. There are 13 residues in the CDR3. Germline V lookup: CDR1 SQVTM, CDR2 ANQGSEA. Here the CDR3 DNA reads TGCAGCGTCAGGGATATTCCGGGGTACGAGCAGTACTTC. This encodes CSVRDIPGYEQYF.